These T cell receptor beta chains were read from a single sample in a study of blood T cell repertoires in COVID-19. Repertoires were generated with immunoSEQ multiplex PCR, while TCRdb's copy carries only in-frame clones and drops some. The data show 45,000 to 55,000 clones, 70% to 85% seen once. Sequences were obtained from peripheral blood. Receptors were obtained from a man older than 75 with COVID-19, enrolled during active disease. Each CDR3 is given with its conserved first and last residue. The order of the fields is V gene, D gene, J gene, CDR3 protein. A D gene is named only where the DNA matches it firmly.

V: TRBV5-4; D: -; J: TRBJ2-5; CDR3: CASSPNTEVETQYF
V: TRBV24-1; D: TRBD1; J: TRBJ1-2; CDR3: CATSEGTGATNYGYTF
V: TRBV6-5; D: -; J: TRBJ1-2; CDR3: CASSSTSSGNYGYTF
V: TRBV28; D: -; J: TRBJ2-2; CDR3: CASTPEGRGMFF
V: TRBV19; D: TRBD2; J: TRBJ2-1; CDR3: CASGYAGVINEQFF
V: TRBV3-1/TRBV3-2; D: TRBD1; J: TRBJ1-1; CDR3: CASSRLRDSEAFF
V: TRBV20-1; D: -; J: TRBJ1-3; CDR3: CSAGGGNTIYF
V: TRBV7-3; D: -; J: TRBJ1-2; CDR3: CASSPGDNYGYTF
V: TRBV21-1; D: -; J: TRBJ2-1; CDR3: CASSNPCLLAEDSYNEQFF
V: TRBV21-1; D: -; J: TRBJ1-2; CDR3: CASRMIRPGYTF
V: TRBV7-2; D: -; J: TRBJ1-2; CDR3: CASSFDRQGYGYTF
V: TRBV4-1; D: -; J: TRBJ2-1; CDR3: CASSQGGRSYNEQFF
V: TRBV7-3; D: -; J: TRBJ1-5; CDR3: CASSLNGGANQPQHF